A single count supports the clone carrying this T cell receptor (beta chain). As yet, its antigen is unknown. This record belongs to a study of T cell responses to AZD1222 COVID-19 vaccine. The study, taken as a whole, reports: After the peak T cell response, and only then, were repertoires sampled. Mostly white British, mostly female donors; authors suggested clonal diversity may be underestimated.

The method was immunoSEQ multiplex PCR; TCRdb's version includes in-frame clones alone and lacks a portion of them. The table has some 140,000 clones, around 90% seen once. The CDR3 spans 12 residues. CDR1 PRHDT and CDR2 FYEKMQ come from the germline V gene (reference sequence). With 3 bases removed from V and 7 bases from J, the gap between germline ends came to 9 bases. This TCR derives from an adult in good health. This rearrangement joins TRBV13 to TRBJ1-1; D unresolved. The material sequenced was peripheral blood, taken on day 0 of AZD1222 vaccination. The DNA for the CDR3 is TGTGCCAGCAGCTTCAGGCTGGGTGAAGCTTTCTTT. Encoded protein: CASSFRLGEAFF.